The 25 T cell receptor beta chains below come from one sample, sequenced in a study of monozygotic twins with inflammatory bowel disease. After re-calling the 5' RACE reads, TCRdb lists one entry per CDR3 protein, DNA absent. This sample's clone table lists approximately 420,000 distinct CDR3 sequences. Sequencing was carried out using blood. These receptors were collected from a human donor with ulcerative colitis or Crohn's disease, or a healthy co-twin of an affected twin (not recorded which).

The gene calls are TRBV20-1 and TRBJ2-5. This CDR3 has 19 amino acids. Germline CDR1 reads DFQATT; CDR2 reads SNEGSKA (reference sequence). Here the CDR3 reads CSARDGFGRHHTLQETQYF.

This chain connects TRBV19 to TRBJ1-5; TCRdb outputs TRBD1, but without DNA this stays unchecked. CDR3 length equals 14 residues. Germline CDR1 reads LNHDA; CDR2 reads SQIVND (reference sequence). CDR3 protein: CASTPPGAWAPQHF.

The chain has TRBV28 and TRBJ1-5; absent DNA, TCRdb's TRBD1 call cannot be checked. Germline CDR1 is MDHEN and CDR2 is SYDVKM. The CDR3 length is 14 residues. This CDR3 is CASGEGRGNQPQHF.

The chain couples TRBV6-1 to TRBJ2-6; there is no DNA to check the TCRdb D call of TRBD1. This CDR3 is 16 amino acids long. From germline, CDR1 is MNHNS and CDR2 SASEGT. CDR3 residues: CASAYRGVSGANVLTF.

V is TRBV10-3 and J is TRBJ1-2. Germline CDR1 and CDR2: ENHRY and SYGVKD. The CDR3 loop spans 15 amino acids. The CDR3 loop reads CAISESTGRDYGYTF.

This chain uses TRBV5-6 with TRBJ1-4; without DNA, the TCRdb call of TRBD1 cannot be checked. The CDR3 runs 14 residues. Germline lookup yields CDR1 SGHDT and CDR2 YYEEEE. Here the CDR3 reads CASSFGTGNEKLFF.

This chain links TRBV7-6 with TRBJ1-5; the D call of TRBD1 rests on TCRdb alone, since no DNA is present to check it. Germline assignment: CDR1 SGHVS and CDR2 FNYEAQ. The CDR3 length is 12 residues. CDR3: CASSACLRPQHF. Complete variable domain (other parts from reference TRBV7-6 and TRBJ1-5): GAGVSQSPRYKVTKRGQDVALRCDPISGHVSLYWYRQALGQGPEFLTYFNYEAQQDKSGLPNDRFSAERPEGSISTLTIQRTEQRDSAMYRCASSACLRPQHFGDGTRLSIL.

The V gene is TRBV20-1, the J gene TRBJ2-1; TCRdb designates TRBD2, a call that cannot be tested without DNA. The germline V gene has CDR1 DFQATT and CDR2 SNEGSKA (reference sequence). The CDR3 totals 12 residues. CDR3 sequence: CSARRVAGGQFF.

CDR3 amino acids: CASSYIGEKLFF. The chain recombines TRBV11-1 with TRBJ1-4. Germline V gene sequence: CDR1 SGHAT, CDR2 FQDESV (reference sequence). The CDR3 sequence is 12 residues long.

This sequence joins TRBV9 and TRBJ2-1; TCRdb names TRBD1, which stays unverified in the absence of DNA. This CDR3 is 13 amino acids long. From germline, CDR1 is SGDLS and CDR2 YYNGEE. The CDR3 loop is CASSVGQGNEQFF.

The J gene is TRBJ2-1, the V gene TRBV4-3; TCRdb's D gene call, TRBD2, goes unchecked for lack of DNA. CDR3 size: 16 residues. CDR1 is LGHNA, CDR2 YSLEER, per germline. CDR3 region: CASSQGTSGRFHEQFF.

The chain links TRBV5-1 to TRBJ2-1; TCRdb indicates TRBD1, and absent DNA this call remains unverified. CDR3 length: 14 residues. Germline assignment: CDR1 SGHRS and CDR2 YFSETQ. This CDR3 reads CASSLPGQAYEQFF.

The chain is built from TRBV20-1 and TRBJ2-3; with no DNA, the TCRdb D assignment of TRBD2 cannot be verified. CDR1 and CDR2 (germline): DFQATT, SNEGSKA (reference sequence). The CDR3 has 14 residues. CDR3 region: CSAFYSGGSDTQYF.

This chain links TRBV10-1 with TRBJ2-2; TCRdb selects TRBD1, and the lack of DNA leaves this call unchecked. The germline V gene has CDR1 WNHNN and CDR2 SYGVQD (reference sequence). This CDR3 has 15 residues. CDR3 loop: CASNHDSRNTGELFF.

The rearrangement joins TRBV7-3 to TRBJ2-1; there is no DNA to check the TCRdb D call of TRBD2. CDR3 length: 14 residues. Germline assignment: CDR1 SGHTA and CDR2 FQGTGA. This CDR3 is CASSLVPGGLEQFF.

V is TRBV27 and J is TRBJ1-6; the TCRdb D gene call, TRBD1, has no DNA to confirm it. Germline loops: CDR1 MNHEY, CDR2 SMNVEV (reference sequence). CDR3 length equals 13 residues. CDR3: CASSLGGTPPLHF.

The rearrangement links TRBV13 to TRBJ2-1; TCRdb proposes TRBD1, but this gene call is untestable without DNA. Germline CDR1 is PRHDT and CDR2 is FYEKMQ (reference sequence). The CDR3 consists of 16 residues. Here the CDR3 reads CASSLGVGRLYNEQFF.

The rearrangement uses TRBV2 and TRBJ1-2; without DNA, the TCRdb call of TRBD1 cannot be checked. The CDR3 extends over 13 amino acids. Per germline, CDR1 SNHLY and CDR2 FYNNEI. The CDR3 reads CASSETGSDGYTF.

The V gene is TRBV15, the J gene TRBJ1-5; TCRdb picks TRBD1, but there is no DNA to check that call. The germline V gene encodes CDR1 LNHNV and CDR2 YYDKDF (reference sequence). CDR3 length equals 14 residues. The CDR3 protein is CATKGTHSNQPQHF.

CDR3: CASSFNRASGNTIYF. V is TRBV12-3 or TRBV12-4 and J is TRBJ1-3; lacking DNA, the TRBD1 call made by TCRdb goes unchecked. This CDR3 is built from 15 residues.

This chain connects TRBV12-3 or TRBV12-4 to TRBJ1-1; lacking DNA, the TRBD1 call made by TCRdb goes unchecked. This CDR3 comprises 12 residues. CDR3 region: CASSSDRDEAFF.

This chain links TRBV20-1 with TRBJ1-6. This CDR3 spans 13 amino acids. From germline, CDR1 is DFQATT and CDR2 SNEGSKA (reference sequence). The CDR3 spells CSASGQVNSPLHF.

The chain carries TRBV5-4 and TRBJ1-1. This CDR3 region has 15 residues. Germline assignment: CDR1 SGHNT and CDR2 YYREEE (reference sequence). CDR3 residues: CASSLVPNRGTEAFF. The full variable domain, in which reference TRBV5-4 and TRBJ1-1 provide the parts outside the CDR3, is ETGVTQSPTHLIKTRGQQVTLRCSSQSGHNTVSWYQQALGQGPQFIFQYYREEENGRGNFPPRFSGLQFPNYSSELNVNALELDDSALYLCASSLVPNRGTEAFFGQGTRLTVV.

The chain employs TRBV5-6 and TRBJ2-7. Germline values: CDR1 SGHDT, CDR2 YYEEEE. The CDR3 spans 11 residues. Here the CDR3 reads CASSSHHEQYF.

J is TRBJ2-1 and V is TRBV7-9; the TCRdb D gene call, TRBD1, has no DNA to confirm it. CDR3 length: 15 residues. Germline CDR1 and CDR2: SEHNR and FQNEAQ (reference sequence). This CDR3 is CASSLAVGRYNEQFF.